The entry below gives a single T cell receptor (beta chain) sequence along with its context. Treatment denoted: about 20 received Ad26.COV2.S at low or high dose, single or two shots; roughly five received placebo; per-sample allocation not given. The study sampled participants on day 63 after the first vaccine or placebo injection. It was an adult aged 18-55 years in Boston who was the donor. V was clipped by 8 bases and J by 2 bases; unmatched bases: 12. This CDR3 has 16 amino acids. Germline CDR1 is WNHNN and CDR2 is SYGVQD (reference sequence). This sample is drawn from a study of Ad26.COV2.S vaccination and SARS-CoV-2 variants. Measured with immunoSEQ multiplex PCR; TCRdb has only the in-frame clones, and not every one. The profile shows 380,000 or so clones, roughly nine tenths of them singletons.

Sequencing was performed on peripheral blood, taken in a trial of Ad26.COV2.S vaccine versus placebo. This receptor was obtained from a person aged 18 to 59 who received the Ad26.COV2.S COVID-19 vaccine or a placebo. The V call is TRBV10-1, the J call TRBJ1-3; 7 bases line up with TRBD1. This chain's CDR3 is CASRERGQFAGNTIYF. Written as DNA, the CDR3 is TGCGCCAGCCGGGAGAGGGGGCAGTTTGCTGGAAACACCATATATTTT.